The entry that follows covers one T cell receptor beta chain sequence. TCRdb fed the 5' RACE reads into MiXCR, producing one record per CDR3 protein. Among 76,000 or so distinct CDR3 sequences listed, roughly 10% were seen once. This CDR3 has 12 residues. Trimming pared 1 base from V and 0 bases from J, leaving 0 bases between. Germline lookup yields CDR1 SGHVS and CDR2 FNYEAQ. The data belong to a study of early T cells in non-severe SARS-CoV-2 infection. J is TRBJ1-1 and V is TRBV7-6, with D unresolved. The TCR originated in an adult who was a healthcare worker with PCR-confirmed SARS-CoV-2 infection or an uninfected control (not recorded which). Sequencing used whole blood. The CDR3 loop reads CASSLVNTEAFF. CDR3 nucleotide sequence: TGTGCCAGCAGCTTAGTGAACACTGAAGCTTTCTTT. Variable domain in full (rest from reference TRBV7-6 and TRBJ1-1): GAGVSQSPRYKVTKRGQDVALRCDPISGHVSLYWYRQALGQGPEFLTYFNYEAQQDKSGLPNDRFSAERPEGSISTLTIQRTEQRDSAMYRCASSLVNTEAFFGQGTRLTVV.